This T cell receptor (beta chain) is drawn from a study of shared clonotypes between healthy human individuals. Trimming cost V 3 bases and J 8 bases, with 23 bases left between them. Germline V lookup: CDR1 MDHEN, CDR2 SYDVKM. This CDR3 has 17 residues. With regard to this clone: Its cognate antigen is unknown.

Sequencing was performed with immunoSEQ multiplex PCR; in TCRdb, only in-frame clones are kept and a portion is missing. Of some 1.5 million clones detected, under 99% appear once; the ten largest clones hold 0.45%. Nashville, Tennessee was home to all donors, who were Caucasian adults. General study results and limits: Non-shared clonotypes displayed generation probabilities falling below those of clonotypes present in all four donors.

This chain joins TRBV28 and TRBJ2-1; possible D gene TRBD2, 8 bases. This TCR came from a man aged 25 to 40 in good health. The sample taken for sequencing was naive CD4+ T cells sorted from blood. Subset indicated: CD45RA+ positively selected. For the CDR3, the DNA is TGTGCCAGCAGTTTCGCCGGGACAGTAACGGGAGGGCATGAGCAGTTCTTC. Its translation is CASSFAGTVTGGHEQFF.